The 9 T cell receptor beta chains below were found in one sample sequenced in a study of shared clonotypes between healthy human individuals (dated by TCRdb to 2020 to 2022). Preparation of the library involved the immunoSEQ multiplex PCR assay. TCRdb provides this immuneACCESS table in a form limited to in-frame rearrangements. Some clones are lacking; in checked studies, under half of them reflect an unresolved V gene, and why the rest are absent is not known. A total of about 2,500,000 clones appear in this sample, roughly 92% of them only once. The biggest ten clones account for around 0.14% of the sample. Source material: naive CD4+ T cells sorted from blood. The cell subset or site label of this sample denotes: CD45RA+ positively selected. The source of these receptors is a man younger than 30 in good health.

The gene calls are TRBV6-6 and TRBJ1-5, with D maybe TRBD1 (6 bases). V was shortened by 6 bases and J by 4 bases, with 19 bases between the two germline ends. CDR1 MNHNY and CDR2 SVGAGI come from the germline V gene (reference sequence). CDR3 size: 16 residues. CDR3 protein: CASSNTRTDGNQPQHF. The DNA for the CDR3 is TGTGCCAGCAGCAACACCCGGACAGACGGGAATCAGCCCCAGCATTTT.

The chain employs TRBV7-3 and TRBJ2-3; D is ambiguous. Germline CDR1 is SGHTA and CDR2 is FQGTGA. The CDR3 is 13 residues long. With 2 bases removed from V and 4 bases from J, the gap between germline ends came to 7 bases. DNA for the CDR3: TGTGCCAGCAGCTTACGATCCCCAGATACGCAGTATTTT. Its protein product is CASSLRSPDTQYF.

The chain links TRBV7-3 to TRBJ2-7; D is uncertain. V shed 6 bases and J shed 3 bases, with 15 bases lying between them. CDR1 is SGHTA and CDR2 is FQGTGA in the germline V gene. This CDR3 has 14 residues. The CDR3 protein is CASSFGPLGYEQYF. The CDR3 DNA follows: TGTGCCAGCAGTTTCGGACCTCTCGGCTACGAGCAGTACTTC.

The chain is built from TRBV11-3 and TRBJ2-1; D unclear. The length of the CDR3 is 11 residues. The ends were cut back, 1 base at V and 10 bases at J, with 5 bases in the middle. In germline, CDR1 is SGHNT, CDR2 YENEEA. CDR3 DNA: TGTGCCAGCAGCTTAGGGACCGAGCAGTTCTTC. As protein: CASSLGTEQFF.

The V call is TRBV2, the J call TRBJ1-6; 7 bases match TRBD1. Per the germline V gene, CDR1 is SNHLY and CDR2 is FYNNEI. The CDR3 has 12 amino acids. After removal of 8 bases from V and 12 bases from J, the junction contained 7 bases not matched to a gene. CDR3 region: CASWGQFIPLHF. CDR3 in DNA: TGTGCCAGCTGGGGACAGTTCATACCCCTCCACTTT.

This clone was picked up one time. The V and J genes are TRBV19 and TRBJ2-7; D is perhaps TRBD2 (7 bases). V lost 5 bases, J lost 5 bases, and 22 bases lay in between. This CDR3 region has 16 residues. Germline CDR1 and CDR2: LNHDA and SQIVND (reference sequence). The CDR3, as DNA: TGTGCCAGTAGTCCCCGAGGGGGGGGACTGGGCCACGAGCAGTACTTC. Translated: CASSPRGGGLGHEQYF.

V is TRBV5-4 and J is TRBJ2-3; the D is unclear. V was trimmed by 2 bases and J by 9 bases, leaving 13 bases between them. Germline-derived CDR1 and CDR2 are SGHNT and YYREEE (reference sequence). This CDR3 is built from 13 residues. CDR3 sequence reads: CASSFGRSDTQYF. DNA of the CDR3: TGTGCCAGCAGCTTCGGACGGAGTGACACGCAGTATTTT.

The sample holds a few counts of this clone. This same CDR3 is encoded by further DNA sequences in the sample. V is TRBV5-1 and J is TRBJ1-1, with a weak D call TRBD1 (5 bases). V dropped 1 base and J dropped 2 bases, with 6 bases sitting between them. CDR1 and CDR2 from the germline V gene are SGHRS and YFSETQ. The CDR3 runs 13 residues. The CDR3: CASSLQGNTEAFF. In DNA form, the CDR3 reads TGCGCCAGCAGCTTGCAGGGAAACACTGAAGCTTTCTTT.

The rearrangement joins TRBV6-5 to TRBJ2-1; no clear D. The CDR3 consists of 12 residues. CDR1 MNHEY and CDR2 SVGAGI come from the germline V gene. V was trimmed by 2 bases and J by 6 bases, leaving 5 bases between them. The CDR3 loop reads CASSYPGNEQFF. In nucleotides, the CDR3 is TGTGCCAGCAGTTACCCCGGCAATGAGCAGTTCTTC.